These T cell receptor beta chains were read from a single sample in a study of radiotherapy plus CTLA-4 blockade in lung cancer. The data were produced by immunoSEQ multiplex PCR, yet TCRdb's version contains in-frame clones alone and is incomplete. Altogether nearly 110,000 clones are present, over 75% being singletons, with the ten largest covering 2% to 3%. The material was peripheral blood, obtained from a patient treated with radiotherapy plus ipilimumab. The origin of the receptors is a human donor with non-small cell lung cancer that progressed on radiotherapy plus ipilimumab. Some clones in this sample may be carry-over from other donors' samples. Each CDR3 is given with its conserved first and last residue. A D gene is named only where the DNA matches it firmly.

j_call: TRBJ2-2
d_call: TRBD1
v_call: TRBV9
cdr3_nt: TGTGCCAGCAGCGTACGTAGCGGACCCGGACAGGGGAGGACCGGGGAGCTGTTTTTT
cdr3_aa: CASSVRSGPGQGRTGELFF

j_call: TRBJ1-6
d_call: NA
v_call: TRBV7-8
cdr3_nt: TGTGCCAGTCAGGGGTGGGACCTCAGCTCCTATAATTCACCCCTCCACTTT
cdr3_aa: CASQGWDLSSYNSPLHF

j_call: TRBJ2-3
d_call: NA
v_call: TRBV27
cdr3_nt: TGTGCCAGCAGTTTAACGGCGGGGAGCACAGATACGCAGTATTTT
cdr3_aa: CASSLTAGSTDTQYF

j_call: TRBJ1-1
d_call: NA
v_call: TRBV18
cdr3_nt: TGTGCCAGCTCAATATTGGACACTGAAGCTTTCTTT
cdr3_aa: CASSILDTEAFF

j_call: TRBJ2-7
d_call: NA
v_call: TRBV28
cdr3_nt: TGTGCCAGCAGTTTAGTGGGACACGAGCAGTACTTC
cdr3_aa: CASSLVGHEQYF

j_call: TRBJ1-4
d_call: NA
v_call: TRBV6-5
cdr3_nt: TGTGCCAGCTCCCGGAACCCGGATGAAAAACTGTTTTTT
cdr3_aa: CASSRNPDEKLFF

j_call: TRBJ2-2
d_call: NA
v_call: TRBV5-4
cdr3_nt: TGTGCCAGCAGCTTGAGTTTTTGGAACACCGGGGAGCTGTTTTTT
cdr3_aa: CASSLSFWNTGELFF

j_call: TRBJ1-1
d_call: TRBD1
v_call: TRBV7-2
cdr3_nt: TGTGCCAGCAGCTTAAGGTTTGGGACAGTCCCCACGGATGACACTGAAGCTTTCTTT
cdr3_aa: CASSLRFGTVPTDDTEAFF

j_call: TRBJ1-5
d_call: NA
v_call: TRBV4-3
cdr3_nt: TGCGCCAGCAGCCAAGGAATGGGGGTATTAGGTCAGCCCCAGCATTTT
cdr3_aa: CASSQGMGVLGQPQHF

j_call: TRBJ1-1
d_call: TRBD1
v_call: TRBV7-9
cdr3_nt: TGTGCCAGCAGCTTGAGGGGGCTGGACACTGAAGCTTTCTTT
cdr3_aa: CASSLRGLDTEAFF

j_call: TRBJ2-2
d_call: TRBD1
v_call: TRBV11-3
cdr3_nt: TGTGCCAGCAGCCCGAGACAGGGGATCTACACCGGGGAGCTGTTTTTT
cdr3_aa: CASSPRQGIYTGELFF